A single sample is the source of the 9 T cell receptor beta chains below, sequenced in a study of CD8 T cells in Susac syndrome. The RNA input was about 0.5 to 1 ug, and it was reverse transcribed with random hexamers. Each CDR3 protein is one row after TCRdb ran MiXCR on the immunoSEQ multiplex PCR reads. The sample lists about 130,000 distinct CDR3 sequences, about 94% occurring once. The sample taken for sequencing was CD8+ T cells from PBMCs. The receptors here all came from a human donor with Susac syndrome.

The J gene is TRBJ1-2, the V gene TRBV6-1, with D maybe TRBD1 (5 bases). The V end lost 2 bases, the J end lost 3 bases, and 7 bases lay between the germline ends. The CDR3 is made up of 13 amino acids. Germline-derived CDR1 and CDR2 are MNHNS and SASEGT. The CDR3 DNA follows: TGTGCCAGCAGTGAAACAGGATACTATGGCTACACCTTC. This translates into CASSETGYYGYTF.

The chain joins TRBV30 to TRBJ1-2, with D unclear. Looked up from germline, CDR1 is GTSNPN and CDR2 is SVGIG (reference sequence). The ends were cut back, 0 bases at V and 2 bases at J, with 7 bases in the middle. CDR3 length: 13 residues. The CDR3 region has the DNA TGTGCCTGGAGTGTAGGCCAGAACTATGGCTACACCTTC. This sequence encodes CAWSVGQNYGYTF.

The V call is TRBV4-1, the J call TRBJ1-2, with D unclear. In germline, CDR1 is MGHRA, CDR2 YSYEKL. Trimming took 0 bases from V and 3 from J, leaving 8 bases between them. This CDR3 region has 14 residues. Here the CDR3 reads CASSQDRNDYGYTF. DNA for the CDR3: TGCGCCAGCAGCCAAGATAGGAATGACTATGGCTACACCTTC.

The J gene is TRBJ2-3, the V gene TRBV12-3 or TRBV12-4, with 12 nucleotides matching TRBD2. V shed 5 bases, J shed 4 bases, and the junction held 7 bases outside the gene matches. There are 16 residues in the CDR3. CDR3 DNA: TGTGCCAGCAGTCCCCTAGCGGGAGGGCCGTCAGATACGCAGTATTTT. It translates to CASSPLAGGPSDTQYF.

The chain combines TRBV20-1 with TRBJ2-3, with a possible D match to TRBD2 (5 bases). The CDR3 is 14 residues long. V lost 0 bases, J lost 6 bases, and 13 bases lay in between. Germline values: CDR1 DFQATT, CDR2 SNEGSKA (reference sequence). CDR3 bases: TGCAGTGCTAGAGAGGACTCCAACGCGGATACGCAGTATTTT. Translating gives CSAREDSNADTQYF.

The chain couples TRBV29-1 to TRBJ1-1, with 8 bases lining up with TRBD1. Germline CDR1 SQVTM, CDR2 ANQGSEA. Trimming took 0 bases from V and 5 from J; bases not matched to a gene: 11. The length of the CDR3 is 16 residues. The CDR3 loop is CSVEDPQGEYETEAFF. The CDR3 bases are TGCAGCGTTGAAGACCCACAGGGGGAATATGAAACTGAAGCTTTCTTT.

The chain joins TRBV5-1 to TRBJ1-2; a possible D gene is TRBD1 (5 bases). Trimming left V 4 bases short and J 7 bases short, with 14 bases between. The CDR3 has 13 residues. Germline V gene lookup returns CDR1 SGHRS and CDR2 YFSETQ. The CDR3 spells CASSPGGSGGYTF. The CDR3 DNA reads TGCGCCAGCAGCCCTGGGGGTTCCGGTGGCTACACCTTC.

The J gene is TRBJ2-2, the V gene TRBV10-2, with a weak D call TRBD2 (6 bases). Germline V gene lookup returns CDR1 WSHSY and CDR2 SAAADI. The CDR3 covers 15 residues. The V end was cut by 2 bases, the J end by 6 bases, with 13 bases between. The CDR3 DNA sequence: TGCGCCAGCAGTGAGACGGGAGAGGCCCCCGGGGAGCTGTTTTTT. This encodes CASSETGEAPGELFF.

V usage is TRBV12-3 or TRBV12-4 and J usage is TRBJ1-2, with 7 bases that match TRBD1. The CDR3 runs to 17 residues. V lost 1 base and J lost 7; bases outside the gene matches: 15. The CDR3 loop reads CASSLEGTDPTFSGYTF. The CDR3 DNA reads TGTGCCAGCAGTTTAGAGGGGACAGACCCGACCTTCTCTGGCTACACCTTC.